Here is one T cell receptor beta chain with its context. Its target is not known. The data were taken from a study of T cells in localized non-small cell lung cancer. Profiled with immunoSEQ multiplex PCR; TCRdb holds only in-frame clones, not every one. Found here are more than 45,000 clones, 70% to 80% of them singletons; the top ten hold around 17%. Study-wide findings and caveats: A median about 62 of the top 100 tumor clones appeared in adjacent lung. Peak T cell clonality was found in uninvolved adjacent lung, exceeding tumor. Only one tumor region was sequenced, so heterogeneity remains possible. Increased T cell density in blood showed an association with longer overall survival.

Trimming pared 9 bases from V and 1 base from J, leaving 12 bases between. This CDR3 is built from 13 residues. Per the germline V gene, CDR1 is SNHLY and CDR2 is FYNNEI. This sample comprised peripheral blood, obtained before any cancer treatment. This receptor was identified in a man between 35 and 75 years old with stage I squamous cell lung carcinoma. V gene TRBV2 combines with J gene TRBJ2-5; D remains ambiguous. CDR3 sequence (DNA): TGTGCCAGTTGCCGTGAGGTCCAAGAGACCCAGTACTTC. It yields the protein CASCREVQETQYF. Full variable domain (remainder filled in from reference TRBV2 and TRBJ2-5): EPEVTQTPSHQVTQMGQEVILRCVPISNHLYFYWYRQILGQKVEFLVSFYNNEISEKSEIFDDQFSVERPDGSNFTLKIRSTKLEDSAMYFCASCREVQETQYFGPGTRLLVL.